This T cell receptor (beta chain) was found in a study of T-cell memory formation after mild COVID-19. V shed 4 bases and J shed 1 base, with 7 bases lying between them. CDR3 length: 13 amino acids. Germline CDR1 and CDR2: ENHRY and SYGVKD. Study-wide results and caveats: Some clones that responded turned up in pre-infection memory, which suggests that cross-reactive memory joined in. Clones which contracted sat mainly in CM and EM if CD4+, and in EMRA if CD8+. For second-wave clones that peaked at day 37, SARS-CoV-2 specificity went unverified.

TCR alpha and TCR beta cDNA libraries carrying sample barcodes and UMIs were produced by 5'RACE using constant-segment primers. Each CDR3 protein is one row after TCRdb ran MiXCR on the 5' RACE reads. The repertoire holds a few hundred thousand distinct CDR3 sequences, with 20% to 25% as singletons. As concerns this clonotype: The antigen remains undetermined.

The chain has TRBV10-3 and TRBJ1-1, with D possibly matching TRBD1 (5 bases). This receptor was identified in a man aged 18 to 30 who had mild COVID-19 (a few samples of this study predate the infection). Cell type and time point are not known. The sample comprised PBMCs or a T cell subset sorted from them (not recorded which). CDR3 coding DNA: TGTGCCATCAGTGGGCAGGGGAACACTGAAGCTTTCTTT. This translates into CAISGQGNTEAFF.